A selection of T cell receptor beta chains follows, all from one sample in a study of shared clonotypes between healthy human individuals. The table came from immunoSEQ multiplex PCR; TCRdb's copy has only in-frame clones and leaves some out. The sample lists some 500,000 clones; roughly 85% were seen once. Sequenced input: PBMCs. The origin of the receptors is a woman aged 40 to 49 in good health. Some clones in this sample may be carry-over from other donors' samples. CDR3s include the opening cysteine and the closing phenylalanine or tryptophan. A row's size may be missing; if present it is once, few, many or a size class.

j_call clone_size v_call cdr3_aa
TRBJ1-1 . TRBV19 CASSWQADTEAFF
TRBJ1-2 . TRBV6-5 CASSSYTRMDGYTF
TRBJ1-4 . TRBV30 CAWTGGYNERLFF
TRBJ2-7 . TRBV6-1 CASSGQGLDEQYF
TRBJ1-1 . TRBV9 CASSVAGGATEAFF
TRBJ1-5 . TRBV19 CASRQGGSNQPQHF
. . TRBV29-1 CSVWDSWGEQYF
TRBJ2-7 . TRBV5-1 CASRQSGTGVYEQYF
TRBJ2-2 . TRBV11-2 CASSLYLAGTGELFF
TRBJ1-4 . TRBV7-9 CASSLRPGQGDEKLFF
TRBJ1-4 few TRBV5-1 CASSLGDEKLFF
TRBJ2-1 . TRBV9 CASSVGGKGASNEQFF
TRBJ2-3 . TRBV29-1 CSVEETASTDTQYF
TRBJ1-2 . TRBV7-8 CASSFDSNYGYTF
TRBJ2-5 . TRBV28 CASSRGTSVETQYF
TRBJ1-5 once TRBV19 CASSIGDREKQPQHF
TRBJ2-6 . TRBV7-3 CASSLGITPGANVLTF
TRBJ2-3 . TRBV28 CASSTPGAPDTQYF
TRBJ2-1 many TRBV12-5 CASALDRANEQFF
TRBJ2-7 . TRBV4-1 CASSPQEGGREQYF
TRBJ2-5 . TRBV19 CATSPAAMYQETQYF
TRBJ2-7 . TRBV4-2 CASSHATSNEQYF
TRBJ2-3 . TRBV28 CASSRTSGSTDTQYF
TRBJ1-4 once TRBV19 CASIVQGDEKLFF
TRBJ2-5 . TRBV19 CASKPLAGETQYF
TRBJ2-3 . TRBV10-1 CASSGQGTDTQYF
TRBJ1-2 few TRBV30 CAWSVSGAGYTF
TRBJ1-2 . TRBV12-2 CASREQAPYGYTF
TRBJ2-1 . TRBV5-4 CASSAAPTSGIGNEQFF
TRBJ2-2 . TRBV7-9 CASSASGNGELFF
TRBJ2-1 . TRBV7-9 CASSFGPRGGRAGDEQFF
TRBJ2-7 few TRBV29-1 CSVEGRGNEQYF
TRBJ2-5 . TRBV7-6 CASSLWEETQYF
TRBJ2-1 . TRBV7-9 CASSRGQREQFF
TRBJ2-7 . TRBV27 CASSSGTGRYEQYF
TRBJ2-2 . TRBV7-6 CASSLAAPGLAGTGELFF
TRBJ1-4 . TRBV9 CASSPHPNAANEKLFF
TRBJ2-7 . TRBV5-1 CASRPTGTGFYEQYF
TRBJ1-2 . TRBV28 CASSFPSTHYGYTF
TRBJ2-1 . TRBV28 CASSFPPGGYNEQFF